Below, 6 T cell receptor beta chains from the same sample are listed, as sequenced in a study of T-cell memory formation after mild COVID-19. TCRdb independently ran MiXCR on the 5' RACE reads; one entry per CDR3 protein. The table includes about 190,000 distinct CDR3 sequences, 18% detected once. Sequencing was done on a sample of PBMCs or a T cell subset sorted from them (not recorded which). These receptors all stem from an adult woman who had mild COVID-19 (a few samples of this study predate the infection). Cell type and time point are not known.

The chain links TRBV18 to TRBJ2-1; tentatively, D is TRBD1 or TRBD2 (5 bases each). Per the germline V gene, CDR1 is KGHSH and CDR2 is LQKENI. The CDR3 consists of 14 residues. V gave up 2 bases and J gave up 8 bases, with 13 bases separating them. CDR3 sequence reads: CASSPEGLSYEQFF. DNA of the CDR3: TGTGCCAGCTCACCAGAGGGGCTCTCCTATGAGCAGTTCTTC.

This chain uses TRBV6-5 with TRBJ2-2; no clear D gene. With 4 bases removed from V and 7 bases from J, the gap between germline ends came to 7 bases. Germline values: CDR1 MNHEY, CDR2 SVGAGI. The CDR3 sequence is 12 residues long. Here the CDR3 DNA reads TGTGCCAGCAGTTTCGCCTTCGGGGAGCTGTTTTTT. Amino acids: CASSFAFGELFF.

The CDR3 is CASSFLAGWGTQYF. CDR3 nucleotides: TGTGCCAGCAGTTTCCTAGCGGGGTGGGGGACCCAGTACTTC. This rearrangement joins TRBV12-3 or TRBV12-4 to TRBJ2-5, with 9 bases matching TRBD2. The junction had 6 bases not matched to a gene; V was cut back by 3 bases and J by 7 bases. The CDR3 has 14 residues.

The chain couples TRBV6-5 to TRBJ1-2; TRBD1 might be the D (6 bases). The ends were cut back, 1 base at V and 6 bases at J, with 15 bases in the middle. The germline CDR1 and CDR2 sequences are MNHEY and SVGAGI. The CDR3 length is 15 residues. In DNA, the CDR3 is TGTGCCAGCAGTTACTACACGGAGCGGGGGCATGGCTACACCTTC. It yields the protein CASSYYTERGHGYTF.

V is TRBV20-1 and J is TRBJ2-1, with 8 positions matching TRBD1. CDR3 size: 15 residues. Per germline, CDR1 DFQATT and CDR2 SNEGSKA (reference sequence). V lost 5 bases to trimming and J lost 1 base; unmatched junction nucleotides: 7. CDR3 residues: CSAPRQGLSYNEQFF. CDR3 DNA: TGCAGTGCTCCCCGACAGGGGCTATCCTACAATGAGCAGTTCTTC.

This clonotype occurred a few times. The V gene is TRBV27, the J gene TRBJ1-1; the D gene is possibly TRBD1 (5 bases). V lost 7 bases and J 1 base, leaving 13 bases between the germline ends. This CDR3 spans 14 amino acids. The germline V gene encodes CDR1 MNHEY and CDR2 SMNVEV (reference sequence). CDR3 amino acids: CASKPGGANTEAFF. The DNA of the CDR3 is TGTGCCAGCAAGCCTGGCGGGGCGAACACTGAAGCTTTCTTT.